These 13 T cell receptor beta chains share one sample of origin, sequenced in a study of technical replicates of blood from a handful of donors. Using immunoSEQ multiplex PCR, the repertoire was profiled, and TCRdb retains in-frame clones only, with some absent. This sample has tens of thousands of clones, with over 90% found just once. Sequences were obtained from T cells isolated from PBMCs. These receptors were obtained from a human donor in good health.

The chain carries TRBV29-1 and TRBJ2-3; D unclear. This CDR3 is 14 amino acids long. The V and J ends lost 8 bases and 0 bases respectively, with 15 bases between them. Germline lookup yields CDR1 SQVTM and CDR2 ANQGSEA. The chain's CDR3 is CSSAPTLSTDTQYF. In DNA, the CDR3 is TGCAGCTCCGCCCCTACTTTGAGCACAGATACGCAGTATTTT.

The CDR3 loop is CASSQGYQETQYF. The CDR3 DNA reads as TGTGCCAGCAGCCAGGGGTACCAAGAGACCCAGTACTTC. The rearrangement uses TRBV11-1 and TRBJ2-5; perhaps TRBD1 as D (6 bases). The germline V gene has CDR1 SGHAT and CDR2 FQDESV (reference sequence). V was trimmed by 5 bases and J by 0 bases, leaving 7 bases between them. The CDR3 is made up of 13 amino acids.

CDR3 sequence reads: CASSQESLYRSDGYTF. CDR3 nucleotides: TGTGCCAGCAGCCAAGAAAGTCTCTACAGGTCAGATGGCTACACCTTC. The rearrangement joins TRBV14 to TRBJ1-2; D possibly corresponds to TRBD1 (5 bases). V was trimmed by 0 bases and J by 6 bases, leaving 17 bases between them. CDR3 size: 16 residues. Per germline, CDR1 SGHDN and CDR2 FVKESK.

CDR3 in DNA: TGTGCCAGCCTAGACAGGGTCGAAAAACTGTTTTTT. It yields the protein CASLDRVEKLFF. The chain recombines TRBV6-1 with TRBJ1-4; TRBD1 matches 7 bases. The V gene's germline CDR1 is MNHNS and CDR2 SASEGT. J lost 8 bases, V lost 8 bases, and 5 bases had no gene match. There are 12 residues in the CDR3.

V gene TRBV6-5 combines with J gene TRBJ1-4, with 8 bases identical to TRBD1. This CDR3 has 15 residues. Germline CDR1 is MNHEY and CDR2 is SVGAGI. The junction had 4 bases not matched to a gene; V was cut back by 0 bases and J by 7 bases. CDR3 sequence: CASSYSGQGGEKLFF. The CDR3 region has the DNA TGTGCCAGCAGTTACTCAGGACAGGGTGGTGAAAAACTGTTTTTT.

J is TRBJ1-4 and V is TRBV6-5, with 7 nucleotides matching TRBD1. J was trimmed by 5 bases and V by 3 bases; bases with no gene match: 9. The CDR3 covers 16 residues. The germline CDR1 and CDR2 sequences are MNHEY and SVGAGI. Written as DNA, the CDR3 is TGTGCCAGCAGTTATTACAGGGGATCGGGGAATGAAAAACTGTTTTTT. Translation: CASSYYRGSGNEKLFF.

V gene TRBV18 combines with J gene TRBJ1-2; 8 bases are shared with TRBD1. The CDR3 totals 13 residues. Germline CDR1 and CDR2: KGHSH and LQKENI. The J segment lost 7 bases and the V segment lost 4 bases, leaving 5 bases of the junction unmatched. This CDR3 reads CASSLGQGRGYTF. The CDR3, as DNA: TGTGCCAGCTCACTTGGACAGGGCCGTGGCTACACCTTC.

This rearrangement joins TRBV7-9 to TRBJ1-4; no reliable D call. The CDR3 sequence is 14 residues long. CDR1 SEHNR and CDR2 FQNEAQ come from the germline V gene (reference sequence). Trimming left V 4 bases short and J 4 bases short, with 10 bases between. This CDR3 is CASSSSGNNEKLFF. The CDR3 DNA reads as TGTGCCAGCAGCTCCTCCGGGAATAATGAAAAACTGTTTTTT. The entire variable domain, with the rest obtained from reference TRBV7-9 and TRBJ1-4, is as follows: DTGVSQNPRHKITKRGQNVTFRCDPISEHNRLYWYRQTLGQGPEFLTYFQNEAQLEKSRLLSDRFSAERPKGSFSTLEIQRTEQGDSAMYLCASSSSGNNEKLFFGSGTQLSVL.

The V and J genes are TRBV7-2 and TRBJ2-1, with a weak D call TRBD2 (6 bases). CDR1 is SGHTA, CDR2 FQGNSA, per germline. This CDR3 contains 14 residues. With 7 bases removed from V and 4 bases from J, the gap between germline ends came to 14 bases. Here the CDR3 reads CASTRDLNYNEQFF. For the CDR3, the DNA is TGTGCCAGCACCCGGGACTTAAATTACAATGAGCAGTTCTTC. Variable domain in full (rest from reference TRBV7-2 and TRBJ2-1): GAGVSQSPSNKVTEKGKDVELRCDPISGHTALYWYRQSLGQGLEFLIYFQGNSAPDKSGLPSDRFSAERTGGSVSTLTIQRTQQEDSAVYLCASTRDLNYNEQFFGPGTRLTVL.

The chain uses TRBV10-1 and TRBJ1-5, with a weak D call TRBD1 (5 bases). The CDR3 spans 14 residues. Per germline, CDR1 WNHNN and CDR2 SYGVQD (reference sequence). The ends were cut back, 8 bases at V and 2 bases at J, with 13 bases in the middle. The CDR3 spells CASSSGDGNQPQHF. As DNA, the CDR3 is TGCGCCAGCTCATCGGGGGATGGCAATCAGCCCCAGCATTTT.

The J gene is TRBJ1-1, the V gene TRBV15; weak D call: TRBD1 (5 bases). V was cut by 0 bases and J by 3 bases, with 11 bases left in between. From germline, CDR1 is LNHNV and CDR2 YYDKDF (reference sequence). This CDR3 has 15 amino acids. This CDR3 reads CATSRDPIGDTEAFF. The CDR3 nucleotides read TGTGCCACCAGCAGAGATCCTATAGGGGACACTGAAGCTTTCTTT. The full variable domain, rest sourced from reference TRBV15 and TRBJ1-1, is DAMVIQNPRYQVTQFGKPVTLSCSQTLNHNVMYWYQQKSSQAPKLLFHYYDKDFNNEADTPDNFQSRRPNTSFCFLDIRSPGLGDTAMYLCATSRDPIGDTEAFFGQGTRLTVV.

This clone was found once. The chain has TRBV29-1 and TRBJ2-5; TRBD1 is a possible D gene (6 bases). V lost 3 bases, J lost 5 bases, and 16 bases lay in between. In germline, CDR1 is SQVTM, CDR2 ANQGSEA. The CDR3 spans 14 residues. CDR3 region: CSVEPRGGVETQYF. CDR3 nucleotide sequence: TGCAGCGTTGAGCCCCGAGGGGGAGTGGAGACCCAGTACTTC.

The genes are TRBV18 and TRBJ2-7; the D is unclear. The CDR3 is made up of 15 amino acids. V was clipped by 1 base and J by 5 bases, with 15 bases between them. CDR1 and CDR2 (germline): KGHSH, LQKENI. The CDR3 nucleotides are TGTGCCAGCTCACCACTGAGACACCTTGTCGACGAGCAGTACTTC. Protein sequence: CASSPLRHLVDEQYF.